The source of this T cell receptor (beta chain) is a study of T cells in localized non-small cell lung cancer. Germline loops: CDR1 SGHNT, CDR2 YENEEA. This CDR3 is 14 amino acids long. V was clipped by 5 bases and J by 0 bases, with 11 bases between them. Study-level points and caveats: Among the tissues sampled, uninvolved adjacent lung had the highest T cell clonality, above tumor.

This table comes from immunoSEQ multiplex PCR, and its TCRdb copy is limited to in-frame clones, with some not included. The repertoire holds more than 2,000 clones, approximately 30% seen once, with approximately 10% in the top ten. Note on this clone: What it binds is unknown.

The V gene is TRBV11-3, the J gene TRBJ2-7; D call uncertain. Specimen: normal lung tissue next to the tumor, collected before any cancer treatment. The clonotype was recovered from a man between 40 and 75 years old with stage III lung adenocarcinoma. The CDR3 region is CASSDGPNSYEQYF. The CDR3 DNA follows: TGTGCCAGCAGCGATGGACCCAACTCCTACGAGCAGTACTTC.